This TCR beta chain was recovered during a study of blood T cell repertoires in COVID-19. The ends lost 2 bases at V and 3 bases at J; junction bases unmatched: 4. Germline CDR1 SGDLS, CDR2 YYNGEE. This CDR3 is built from 14 residues. Repertoires were generated with immunoSEQ multiplex PCR, while TCRdb's copy carries only in-frame clones and drops some. The sample yields under 150,000 clones, around 88% seen once. With respect to this clone: Other DNA sequences in this sample translate to the same CDR3.

The rearrangement uses TRBV9 and TRBJ2-7; 8 nucleotides match TRBD1. Source material: peripheral blood. This TCR was sampled from a human donor in a cohort sampled during active COVID-19. The CDR3 DNA sequence: TGTGCCAGCAGCGTCGGAGACAGGGGCTACGAGCAGTACTTC. Protein: CASSVGDRGYEQYF.